One and the same sample provided the 9 T cell receptor beta chains below, sequenced in a study of PD-1 blockade in classical Hodgkin lymphoma. Sequenced by immunoSEQ multiplex PCR; TCRdb stores in-frame clones only, minus some. Here the sample spans fewer than 25,000 clones, over 70% being singletons. Exposure to brentuximab vedotin varied, and each patient had relapsed following autologous stem cell transplantation. The sequencing used peripheral blood mononuclear cells (PBMCs), collected before the second cycle of nivolumab. All receptors derive from a human donor with classical Hodgkin lymphoma.

The chain joins TRBV2 to TRBJ1-1; weak D call: TRBD1 (5 bases). CDR1 is SNHLY, CDR2 FYNNEI, per germline. Trimming removed 1 base from V and 5 bases from J, with 14 bases in between. The CDR3 sequence is 15 residues long. The CDR3 sequence: CASSEVGASGTEAFF. In nucleotides, the CDR3 is TGTGCCAGCAGTGAAGTCGGGGCATCGGGTACTGAAGCTTTCTTT.

The genes are TRBV7-2 and TRBJ1-3; D unclear. CDR3 length equals 15 residues. Germline V gene lookup returns CDR1 SGHTA and CDR2 FQGNSA. The V and J ends lost 3 bases and 0 bases respectively, with 9 bases between them. The CDR3, as DNA: TGTGCCAGCAGCTTTGGAGTTCCCTCTGGAAACACCATATATTTT. Translating it yields CASSFGVPSGNTIYF.

CDR3 residues: CASSLSMNTEAFF. The CDR3 nucleotides read TGTGCCAGCAGCCTCTCGATGAACACTGAAGCTTTCTTT. The chain links TRBV27 to TRBJ1-1; D is unclear. CDR1 and CDR2 (germline): MNHEY, SMNVEV (reference sequence). This CDR3 has 13 residues. Between the trimmed V and J ends, which lost 6 bases and 0 bases, there was a span of 8 bases.

The CDR3 bases are TGTGCCAGCAGCTTGCGACAGCCCGGAAACACCATATATTTT. Translated, it gives CASSLRQPGNTIYF. The chain links TRBV5-6 to TRBJ1-3; TRBD1 might be the D (5 bases). This CDR3 spans 14 amino acids. V shed 1 base and J shed 4 bases, with 9 bases lying between them. CDR1 SGHDT and CDR2 YYEEEE come from the germline V gene.

The chain joins TRBV10-1 to TRBJ2-3; 9 positions agree with TRBD1. The trim removed 4 bases at V and 7 bases at J, leaving 6 bases unmatched. Germline CDR1 is WNHNN and CDR2 is SYGVQD (reference sequence). The CDR3 has 14 residues. CDR3 in amino acids: CASSGDRVRNTQYF. The CDR3 nucleotides are TGCGCCAGCAGTGGGGACAGGGTTAGAAATACGCAGTATTTT.

CDR3 loop: CGRDGERVCSQPQHF. Written as DNA, the CDR3 is TGTGGCAGGGACGGGGAAAGGGTCTGTTCTCAGCCCCAGCATTTT. The V and J genes are TRBV6-5 and TRBJ1-5; D may be TRBD1 (5 bases). This CDR3 has 15 amino acids. The germline CDR1 and CDR2 sequences are MNHEY and SVGAGI.

The chain combines TRBV7-8 with TRBJ1-1; maybe TRBD1 (5 bases). The CDR3 is made up of 11 amino acids. CDR1 is SGHVS and CDR2 is FQNEAQ in the germline V gene. V shed 1 base and J shed 8 bases, with 5 bases lying between them. The CDR3 region has the DNA TGTGCCAGCAGCTTAGGGGGGGAAGCTTTCTTT. Its translation is CASSLGGEAFF. The entire variable domain, with the rest obtained from reference TRBV7-8 and TRBJ1-1, is as follows: GAGVSQSPRYKVAKRGQDVALRCDPISGHVSLFWYQQALGQGPEFLTYFQNEAQLDKSGLPSDRFFAERPEGSVSTLKIQRTQQEDSAVYLCASSLGGEAFFGQGTRLTVV.

The chain links TRBV6-5 to TRBJ2-1; 7 nucleotides agree with TRBD2. Germline lookup yields CDR1 MNHEY and CDR2 SVGAGI. The CDR3 contains 10 residues. Trimming at V came to 8 bases and at J to 15 bases, leaving 7 bases not matched to a gene. The CDR3 nucleotides read TGTGCCAGCGGGACTAAAGGTCGGTTCTTC. It translates to CASGTKGRFF.

The chain recombines TRBV10-1 with TRBJ2-6; D gene unclear. CDR3 length: 19 amino acids. V lost 5 bases, J lost 5 bases, and 25 bases lay in between. The germline gives CDR1 WNHNN, CDR2 SYGVQD (reference sequence). DNA of the CDR3: TGCGCCAGCAGTCCAAATTCAAGATCGGCACAAAGTCGGGCCAACGTCCTGACTTTC. As protein: CASSPNSRSAQSRANVLTF.